The clone carrying this T cell receptor (beta chain) was counted at least ten times. The antigen is not known. Sequence at one end of the junction differs from germline and may be a read error. Preparing the TCRbeta library involved the use of unique molecular identifiers. TCRdb independently ran MiXCR on the PCR reads; one entry per CDR3 protein. Of fewer than 750,000 distinct CDR3 sequences in the sample, 23% were seen once. The sample comes from a study of T-cell reconstitution after alpha-beta-depleted transplantation in children. Study results and caveats: Surviving recipient T cells and thymic progenitors accounted for the high day-60 TCRbeta diversity observed in some patients. Expanded clones from the graft, numbering several hundred, reportedly supplied alpha-beta T cells about two months after transplant. T-cell counts and diversity at one year post-transplant came mainly from newly produced T cells.

The material was PBMCs, mostly from graft donor cells, obtained 360 days after TCRalphabeta/CD19-depleted stem cell transplant. The receptor's source is a boy under three years old who had a stem cell transplant for acute myeloid leukemia, so the T cells may come from the graft donor.

This chain's CDR3 is CASSGLAGSFEQYF. The CDR3 DNA reads TGTGCCAGCAGCGGACTAGCGGGGTCCTTCGAGCAGTACTTC. This sequence joins TRBV5-5 and TRBJ2-7, with 12 bases matching TRBD2. Germline values: CDR1 SGHKS, CDR2 YYEKEE (reference sequence). This CDR3 spans 14 amino acids. The full variable domain, with the rest looked up from reference TRBV5-5 and TRBJ2-7, is DAGVTQSPTHLIKTRGQQVTLRCSPISGHKSVSWYQQVLGQGPQFIFQYYEKEERGRGNFPDRFSARQFPNYSSELNVNALLLGDSALYLCASSGLAGSFEQYFGPGTRLTVT.